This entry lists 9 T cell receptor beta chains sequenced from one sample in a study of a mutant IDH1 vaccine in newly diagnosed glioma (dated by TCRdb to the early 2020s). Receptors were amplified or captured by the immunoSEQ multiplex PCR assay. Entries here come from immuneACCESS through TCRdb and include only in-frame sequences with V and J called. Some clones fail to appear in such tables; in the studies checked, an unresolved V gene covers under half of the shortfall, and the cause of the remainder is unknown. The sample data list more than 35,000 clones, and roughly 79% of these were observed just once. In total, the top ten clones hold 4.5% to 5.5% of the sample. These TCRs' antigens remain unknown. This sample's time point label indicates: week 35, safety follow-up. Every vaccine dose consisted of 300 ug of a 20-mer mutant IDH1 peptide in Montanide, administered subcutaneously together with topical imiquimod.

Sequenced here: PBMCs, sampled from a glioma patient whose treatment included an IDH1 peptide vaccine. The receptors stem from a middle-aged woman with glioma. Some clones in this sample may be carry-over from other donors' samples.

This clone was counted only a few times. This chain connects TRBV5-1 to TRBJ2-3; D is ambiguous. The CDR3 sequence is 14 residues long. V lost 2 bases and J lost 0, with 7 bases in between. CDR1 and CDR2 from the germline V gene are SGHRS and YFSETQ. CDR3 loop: CASSLSTSTDTQYF. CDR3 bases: TGCGCCAGCAGCTTATCAACTAGCACAGATACGCAGTATTTT.

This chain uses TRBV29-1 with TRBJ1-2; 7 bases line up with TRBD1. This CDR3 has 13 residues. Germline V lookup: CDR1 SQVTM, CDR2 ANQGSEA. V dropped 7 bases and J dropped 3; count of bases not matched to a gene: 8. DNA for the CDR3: TGCAGCGCCGTGACAGGGACCGACTATGGCTACACCTTC. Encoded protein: CSAVTGTDYGYTF. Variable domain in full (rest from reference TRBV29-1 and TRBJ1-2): SAVISQKPSRDICQRGTSLTIQCQVDSQVTMMFWYRQQPGQSLTLIATANQGSEATYESGFVIDKFPISRPNLTFSTLTVSNMSPEDSSIYLCSAVTGTDYGYTFGSGTRLTVV.

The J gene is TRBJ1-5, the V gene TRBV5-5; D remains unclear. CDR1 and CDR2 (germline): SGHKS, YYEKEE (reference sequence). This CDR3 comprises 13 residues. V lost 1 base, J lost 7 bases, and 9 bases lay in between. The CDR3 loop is CASSLRQVQPQHF. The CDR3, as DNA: TGTGCCAGCAGCTTGCGGCAAGTGCAGCCCCAGCATTTT.

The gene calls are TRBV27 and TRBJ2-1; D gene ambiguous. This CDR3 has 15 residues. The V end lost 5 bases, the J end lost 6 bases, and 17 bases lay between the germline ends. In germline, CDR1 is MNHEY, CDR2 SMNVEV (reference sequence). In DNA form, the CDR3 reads TGTGCCAGCAGTCTCCGCGAGGAAACCATCAATGAGCAGTTCTTC. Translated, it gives CASSLREETINEQFF.

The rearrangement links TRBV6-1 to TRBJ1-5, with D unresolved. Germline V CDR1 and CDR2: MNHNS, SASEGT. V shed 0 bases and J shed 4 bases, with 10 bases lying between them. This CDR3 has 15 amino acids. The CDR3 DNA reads TGTGCCAGCAGTGAAGCGAGGGTTCGGAATCAGCCCCAGCATTTT. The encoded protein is CASSEARVRNQPQHF.

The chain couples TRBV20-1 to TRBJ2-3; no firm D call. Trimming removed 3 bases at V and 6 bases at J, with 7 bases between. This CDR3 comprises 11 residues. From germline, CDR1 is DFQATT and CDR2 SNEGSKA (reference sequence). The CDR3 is CSARSRDTQYF. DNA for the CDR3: TGCAGTGCTAGGAGCCGGGATACGCAGTATTTT.

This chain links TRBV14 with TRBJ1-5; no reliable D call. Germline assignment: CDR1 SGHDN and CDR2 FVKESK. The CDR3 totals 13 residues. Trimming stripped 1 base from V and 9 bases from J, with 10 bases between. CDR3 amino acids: CASSQVLWGPQHF. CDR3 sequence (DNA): TGTGCCAGCAGCCAAGTCTTATGGGGGCCCCAGCATTTT.

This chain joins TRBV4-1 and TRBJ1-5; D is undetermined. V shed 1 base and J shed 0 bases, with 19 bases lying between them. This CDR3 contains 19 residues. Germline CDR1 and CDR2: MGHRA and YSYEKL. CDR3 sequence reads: CASSQAHGPSRYSNQPQHF. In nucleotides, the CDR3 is TGCGCCAGCAGCCAAGCGCACGGGCCGTCCAGATATAGCAATCAGCCCCAGCATTTT.

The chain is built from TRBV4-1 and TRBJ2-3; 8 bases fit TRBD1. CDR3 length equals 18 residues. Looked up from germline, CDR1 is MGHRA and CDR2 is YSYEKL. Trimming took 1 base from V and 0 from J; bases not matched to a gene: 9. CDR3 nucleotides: TGCGCCAGCAGCCAAGGGCCAAACAGGGGGTTGAGCACAGATACGCAGTATTTT. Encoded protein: CASSQGPNRGLSTDTQYF.